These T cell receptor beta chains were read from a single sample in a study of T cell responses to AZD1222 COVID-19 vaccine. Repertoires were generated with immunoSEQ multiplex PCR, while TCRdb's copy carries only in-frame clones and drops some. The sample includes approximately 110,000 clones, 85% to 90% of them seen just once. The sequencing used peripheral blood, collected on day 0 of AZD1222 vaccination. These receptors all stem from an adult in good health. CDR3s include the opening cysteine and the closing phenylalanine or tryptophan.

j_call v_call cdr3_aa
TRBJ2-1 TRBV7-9 CASSFNEQFF
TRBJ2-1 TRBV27 CASRLQGARDEQFF
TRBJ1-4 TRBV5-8 CASSRYGTTIATNEKLFF
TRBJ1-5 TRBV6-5 CASSYSHPNQPQHF
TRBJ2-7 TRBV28 CASSFYEGTAYEQYF
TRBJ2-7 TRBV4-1 CASSPGQGALSYEQYF
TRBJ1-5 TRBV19 CATSGQGSNQPQHF
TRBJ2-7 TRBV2 CASVSGRAGFDEQYF
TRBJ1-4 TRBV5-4 CASSLAGGTTNEKLFF
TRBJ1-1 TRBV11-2 CASSSGSHTEAFF
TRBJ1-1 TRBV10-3 CAITDGATEAFF
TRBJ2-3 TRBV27 CASKKIQTGVEGDTQYF
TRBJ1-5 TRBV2 CASSIHRLSNQPQHF
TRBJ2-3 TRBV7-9 CASPGLRADTQYF
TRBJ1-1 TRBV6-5 CASNTGSRTEAFF
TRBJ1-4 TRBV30 CAWSLISGTNEKLFF
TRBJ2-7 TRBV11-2 CASSPSVAGYFYEQYF
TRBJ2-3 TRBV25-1 CASSERGSGGATDTQYF
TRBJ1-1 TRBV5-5 CASSLGQRFSEAFF
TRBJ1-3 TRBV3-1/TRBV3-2 CASSQAGTDLNTIYF
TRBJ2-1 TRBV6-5 CASSYGRRQHNEQFF
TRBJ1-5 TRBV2 CASSEAGSNQPQHF
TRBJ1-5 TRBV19 CASSSGTLPNQPQHF
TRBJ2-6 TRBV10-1 CATLVGANVLTF
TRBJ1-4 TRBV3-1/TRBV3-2 CASSQTGTAEATNEKLFF
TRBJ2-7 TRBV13 CASSPRDEANYEQYF
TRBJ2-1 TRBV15 CATSRDSRPPEQFF
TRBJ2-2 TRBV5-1 CASSWDSSNWELFF
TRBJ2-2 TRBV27 CASSFRGLAGGVTGELFF
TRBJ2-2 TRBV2 CASSIQGMKGGELFF
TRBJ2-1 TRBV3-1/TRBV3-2 CASSQAVPGLNEQFF
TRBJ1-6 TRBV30 CAWNRVEGSPLHF
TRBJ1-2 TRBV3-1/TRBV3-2 CASSQDGRGGDGYTF
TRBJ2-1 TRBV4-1 CASSPGLAGIGEQFF
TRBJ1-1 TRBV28 CASSLLRDTEAFF
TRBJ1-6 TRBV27 CASSLSPSTVNSPLHF
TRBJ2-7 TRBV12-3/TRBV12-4 CASGRSNLYEQYF
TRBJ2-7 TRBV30 CAWSVGNLVKDSSEQYF
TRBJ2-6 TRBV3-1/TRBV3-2 CASSPYEQGIGGANVLTF
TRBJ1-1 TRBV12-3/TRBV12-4 CASSSQMNTEAFF
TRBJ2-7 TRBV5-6 CASSLSPGGVLKQYF
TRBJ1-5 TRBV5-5 CASSLGLSGGQPQHF